A single T cell receptor beta chain is shown here with its context. Its antigen is still unknown. A marrow graft followed busulfan-fludarabine conditioning, with cyclophosphamide on days +3 and +4. The CDR3 is 15 amino acids. Losses at the gene ends were 6 bases for V and 6 bases for J; bases not matched to a gene: 13. Some clones are missing from TCRdb's copy, which holds only in-frame ones; the method was immunoSEQ multiplex PCR. The sample contains 6,000 to 7,000 clones, about four fifths of which appear only once. These data originate in a study of T cells after posttransplantation cyclophosphamide. The study, taken as a whole, reports: Skin or GI-infiltrating T cells shared few TRB sequences with blood. After PTCy, TRB diversity resembled that of CNI/methotrexate controls. Later post-transplant blood repertoires were often dominated by donor CD8+ memory clones.

This TCR came from a female patient between 50 and 59 years old who received an allogeneic stem cell transplant from a related donor, was CMV-positive, and had no GVHD. Some T cells may have come from the graft donor. The V gene is TRBV6-7, the J gene TRBJ2-7; 8 nucleotides match TRBD1. TRBV6-7 is reported as an ORF; its role is uncertain. The source material was PBMCs, sampled after allogeneic stem cell transplant with posttransplant cyclophosphamide. The chain's CDR3 is CASSKNRQGLCEQYF. CDR3 coding DNA: TGTGCCAGCAGCAAAAATAGACAGGGGTTGTGCGAGCAGTACTTC.